The 17 T cell receptor beta chains below come from one sample, sequenced in a study of cytomegalovirus exposure and HLA in healthy donors (dated 2017 in TCRdb). The library relied on the immunoSEQ multiplex PCR assay. For the multiplex PCR, a mixture combining 60 forward primers for TCR Vbeta segments and 13 reverse primers for TCR Jbeta segments was used. In its TCRdb copy, this immuneACCESS table keeps in-frame sequences only and misses some clones. Where compared with another copy, unresolved V genes explain less than half of these, and the others have no known cause. The sample yields around 150,000 clones; roughly 80% were counted once. The top ten clones comprise approximately 3% of the sample. The specimen sequenced was PBMCs. The receptor set was obtained from a male donor in good health and CMV-seronegative.

The V call is TRBV7-9, the J call TRBJ1-2; a possible D gene is TRBD1 (5 bases). V shed 5 bases and J shed 0 bases, with 13 bases lying between them. The CDR3 loop spans 15 amino acids. From germline, CDR1 is SEHNR and CDR2 FQNEAQ (reference sequence). In nucleotides, the CDR3 is TGTGCCAGCAGCCCCCCGACAGTTACTAACTATGGCTACACCTTC. Its protein is CASSPPTVTNYGYTF.

In its sample, this clone was seen a few times. The chain is built from TRBV15 and TRBJ2-3; TRBD2 aligns across 7 bases. From germline, CDR1 is LNHNV and CDR2 YYDKDF (reference sequence). The CDR3 contains 15 residues. The V gene end was trimmed by 1 base and the J gene end by 5 bases; junction bases not matched to a gene: 6. CDR3 sequence reads: CATSRAAGLGDTQYF. The CDR3 DNA reads as TGTGCCACCAGCAGAGCCGCCGGACTAGGAGATACGCAGTATTTT.

The genes are TRBV18 and TRBJ1-1; D may be TRBD1 (5 bases). V lost 6 bases and J lost 4, with 21 bases in between. CDR1 and CDR2 (germline): KGHSH, LQKENI. The CDR3 length is 16 residues. DNA for the CDR3: TGTGCCAGCTCCCCTCCCTGGGGAGGGGAAGGCACTGAAGCTTTCTTT. Its protein is CASSPPWGGEGTEAFF.

This chain uses TRBV28 with TRBJ2-7; a possible D gene is TRBD1 (6 bases). The CDR3 has 15 amino acids. Germline CDR1 MDHEN, CDR2 SYDVKM. Deletions cut 5 bases from V and 4 bases from J, with 18 bases between. The CDR3 reads CASSPPTGTLYEQYF. DNA of the CDR3: TGTGCCAGCAGTCCCCCTACCGGGACACTGTACGAGCAGTACTTC. The whole variable domain, remainder taken from reference TRBV28 and TRBJ2-7, is DVKVTQSSRYLVKRTGEKVFLECVQDMDHENMFWYRQDPGLGLRLIYFSYDVKMKEKGDIPEGYSVSREKKERFSLILESASTNQTSMYLCASSPPTGTLYEQYFGPGTRLTVT.

The rearrangement links TRBV7-2 to TRBJ1-1; possible D gene TRBD1, 5 bases. Germline V gene lookup returns CDR1 SGHTA and CDR2 FQGNSA. V dropped 4 bases and J dropped 3 bases, with 12 bases sitting between them. CDR3 size: 14 residues. The CDR3 here is CASSSVAGDTEAFF. The CDR3 DNA is TGTGCCAGCAGCTCCGTGGCGGGGGACACTGAAGCTTTCTTT.

This chain connects TRBV7-6 to TRBJ2-1, with 11 bases that match TRBD1. Trimming cost V 5 bases and J 7 bases; bases outside gene matches: 13. The CDR3 runs 17 residues. The V gene's germline CDR1 is SGHVS and CDR2 FNYEAQ. For the CDR3, the DNA is TGTGCCAGCAGCAACCAATGGGGGGGACAGGGGGGTAATGAGCAGTTCTTC. Translation gives CASSNQWGGQGGNEQFF.

The chain combines TRBV18 with TRBJ2-3, with D perhaps matching TRBD2 (6 bases). This CDR3 has 17 residues. Germline V gene sequence: CDR1 KGHSH, CDR2 LQKENI. Between the trimmed V and J ends, which lost 4 bases and 1 base, there was a span of 18 bases. CDR3 nucleotides: TGTGCCAGCTCACAATCTCCAGGGAGGAGGGGCACAGATACGCAGTATTTT. Amino acids: CASSQSPGRRGTDTQYF. Based on the CDR3 plus reference TRBV18 and TRBJ2-3, the full variable domain is NAGVMQNPRHLVRRRGQEARLRCSPMKGHSHVYWYRQLPEEGLKFMVYLQKENIIDESGMPKERFSAEFPKEGPSILRIQQVVRGDSAAYFCASSQSPGRRGTDTQYFGPGTRLTVL.

The V and J genes are TRBV9 and TRBJ2-5; D may be TRBD2 (5 bases). The CDR3 has 15 amino acids. Looked up from germline, CDR1 is SGDLS and CDR2 is YYNGEE. With 2 bases removed from V and 4 bases from J, the gap between germline ends came to 15 bases. This CDR3 is CASSVEVGVRETQYF. The CDR3, as DNA: TGTGCCAGCAGCGTCGAAGTCGGGGTTCGAGAGACCCAGTACTTC.

The CDR3 protein is CASSRRGTVIYNEQFF. DNA of the CDR3: TGTGCCAGCAGCCGGCGTGGGACAGTTATTTACAATGAGCAGTTCTTC. The V and J genes are TRBV5-8 and TRBJ2-1, with 7 bases identical to TRBD1. This CDR3 comprises 16 residues. Per germline, CDR1 SGHTS and CDR2 YDEGEE. V trimming: 4 bases; J trimming: 4 bases; junction bases outside the gene matches: 11.

The chain links TRBV2 to TRBJ2-1, with TRBD2 identical over 9 bases. Germline CDR1 reads SNHLY; CDR2 reads FYNNEI. The V segment lost 3 bases and the J segment 4 bases; nucleotides outside the gene matches: 1. This CDR3 contains 14 residues. This CDR3 is CASSEGLAYNEQFF. In nucleotides, the CDR3 is TGTGCCAGCAGTGAGGGACTAGCTTACAATGAGCAGTTCTTC. The full variable domain, in which reference TRBV2 and TRBJ2-1 provide the parts outside the CDR3, is EPEVTQTPSHQVTQMGQEVILRCVPISNHLYFYWYRQILGQKVEFLVSFYNNEISEKSEIFDDQFSVERPDGSNFTLKIRSTKLEDSAMYFCASSEGLAYNEQFFGPGTRLTVL.

V gene TRBV28 combines with J gene TRBJ2-1, with TRBD1 matching 9 bases. The germline CDR1 and CDR2 sequences are MDHEN and SYDVKM. CDR3 length: 16 residues. Trimming at V came to 5 bases and at J to 4 bases, leaving 9 bases not matched to a gene. CDR3: CASSASQGATYNEQFF. CDR3 nucleotide sequence: TGTGCCAGCAGTGCCTCACAGGGGGCGACTTACAATGAGCAGTTCTTC.

The chain employs TRBV7-6 and TRBJ1-4, with unresolved D. Germline loops: CDR1 SGHVS, CDR2 FNYEAQ. V lost 0 bases and J 4 bases, leaving 9 bases between the germline ends. CDR3 size: 15 residues. The chain's CDR3 is CASSLAGSGNEKLFF. The CDR3 coding sequence is TGTGCCAGCAGCTTAGCGGGCAGCGGTAATGAAAAACTGTTTTTT.

The genes are TRBV5-1 and TRBJ2-1; 8 nucleotides line up with TRBD2. This CDR3 has 14 amino acids. CDR1 and CDR2 from the germline V gene are SGHRS and YFSETQ. V lost 2 bases and J lost 8; bases outside the gene matches: 6. CDR3 sequence (DNA): TGCGCCAGCAGCTTTACCGGGACTAGTGATGAGCAGTTCTTC. Amino acid sequence: CASSFTGTSDEQFF. The variable domain in full, with the rest retrieved from reference TRBV5-1 and TRBJ2-1, is KAGVTQTPRYLIKTRGQQVTLSCSPISGHRSVSWYQQTPGQGLQFLFEYFSETQRNKGNFPGRFSGRQFSNSRSEMNVSTLELGDSALYLCASSFTGTSDEQFFGPGTRLTVL.

This clone was detected only once. V and J are TRBV2 and TRBJ2-1; 10 bases map to TRBD2. Per germline, CDR1 SNHLY and CDR2 FYNNEI. The CDR3 length is 16 residues. V was clipped by 6 bases and J by 2 bases; unmatched bases: 7. The CDR3 DNA is TGTGCCAGCAGGGCAGGGACTAGCGCAACCTACAATGAGCAGTTCTTC. Its translation is CASRAGTSATYNEQFF.

This chain connects TRBV9 to TRBJ1-2, with TRBD1 identical over 11 bases. Germline-derived CDR1 and CDR2 are SGDLS and YYNGEE. The junction had 9 bases not matched to a gene; V was cut back by 0 bases and J by 5 bases. CDR3 length: 17 residues. The CDR3, as DNA: TGTGCCAGCAGCGTAGCTTTGAGGGGGACAGGGGGATATGGCTACACCTTC. It encodes CASSVALRGTGGYGYTF.

The rearrangement links TRBV16 to TRBJ1-4; a possible D gene is TRBD1 (5 bases). The CDR3 extends over 15 amino acids. Germline V gene data show CDR1 as KGHSY and CDR2 as FQNENV. Trimming removed 0 bases at V and 8 bases at J, with 13 bases between. CDR3 DNA sequence: TGTGCCAGCAGCCAATCGGGCAGGGAAGGCGAAAAACTGTTTTTT. Its translation: CASSQSGREGEKLFF.

The chain couples TRBV9 to TRBJ1-5; D not certain. This CDR3 contains 14 residues. Looked up from germline, CDR1 is SGDLS and CDR2 is YYNGEE. With 0 bases removed from V and 6 bases from J, the gap between germline ends came to 10 bases. CDR3 in amino acids: CASSVGSLAQPQHF. CDR3 DNA sequence: TGTGCCAGCAGCGTAGGGAGTCTCGCTCAGCCCCAGCATTTT.